Below, one T cell receptor beta chain is given with its context. The antigen is not known. The data were obtained in a study of OX40 agonist ivuxolimab in advanced cancers. Study in general: Ivuxolimab was administered intravenously to patients at 0.01 to 10 mg/kg every 2 weeks. Three partial responders included one hepatocellular carcinoma patient and two cutaneous melanoma patients. Prior therapy, whether anti-PD-1, anti-PD-L1 or anti-CTLA-4, was allowed, and 40% had some.

Data came from immunoSEQ multiplex PCR; TCRdb stores just in-frame clones and leaves some out. The sample contains 30,000 or so clones, less than 90% of which appear only once. Study-wide results and limits: Partial responders at 0.1-3.0 mg/kg had among the lowest clonal expansion.

This TCR came from an adult with an advanced solid tumor such as melanoma, head and neck, liver or kidney cancer. This specimen consisted of CD4+ or CD8+ T cells sorted from blood, obtained in a trial of the OX40 agonist ivuxolimab.

The CDR3 reads CASSPGQGWNEQFF. The CDR3 DNA sequence: TGTGCCAGCAGCCCGGGACAGGGGTGGAATGAGCAGTTCTTC. This chain uses TRBV7-3 with TRBJ2-1; the match to TRBD1 covers 10 bases. CDR1 is SGHTA, CDR2 FQGTGA, per germline. The CDR3 is 14 residues long. V gave up 5 bases and J gave up 7 bases; unmatched junction bases: 5.